This paragraph reports one T cell receptor beta chain. The entry originates in a study of blood T cell repertoires in COVID-19. Study context: Sites in the United States, Italy and Spain provided acute and convalescent COVID-19 samples. T cells, B-cell-depleted T cells, or PBMCs supplied cDNA or gDNA.

Authors' data handling: Estimation of nucleated cell counts was performed using reference gene primer amplification. Generated by immunoSEQ multiplex PCR, the TCRdb table keeps only in-frame clones and is missing some. That table furnishes V, J and clone size, whereas the DNA furnished D and trimming. The sample records 200,000 to 250,000 clones, 82% being singletons. The CDR3 spans 15 residues. Trimming shortened V by 4 bases and J by 3 bases, and 18 bases separated the two germline ends. Germline V gives CDR1 SQVTM, CDR2 ANQGSEA. The chain recombines TRBV29-1 with TRBJ1-2; D may be TRBD1 (5 bases). The clonotype originates from an elderly woman with active or convalescent COVID-19. Sequences were obtained from peripheral blood. Here the CDR3 DNA reads TGCAGCGTTGCCCGATTCGACAGCACTGACTATGGCTACACCTTC. Translating it yields CSVARFDSTDYGYTF.